Below, 28 T cell receptor beta chains from the same sample are listed, as sequenced in a study of T cell responses to AZD1222 COVID-19 vaccine (dated by TCRdb to about 2021). This specimen's time point label, interpreted: about 28 days (+/-7) after the second vaccine dose. To prepare the library, the immunoSEQ multiplex PCR assay was applied. TCRdb carries this immuneACCESS record with in-frame sequences only. Its versions omit some clonotypes, under half of them owing to an unresolved V gene in the studies checked, with the rest unexplained. A total of about 110,000 clones appear in this sample, 85% to 95% of them only once. The ten largest clones capture 2.9% of the sample. Source: peripheral blood, taken 28 days after the second AZD1222 dose. These receptors were collected from an adult who received the AZD1222 COVID-19 vaccine.

The chain uses TRBV4-2 and TRBJ1-1; D is possibly TRBD1 (5 bases). Germline CDR1 LGHNA, CDR2 YNFKEQ. The CDR3 sequence is 15 residues long. With 4 bases removed from V and 0 bases from J, the gap between germline ends came to 12 bases. The CDR3 DNA is TGTGCCAGCAGCCTAGAGACAGCTTTGAACACTGAAGCTTTCTTT. This encodes CASSLETALNTEAFF.

The chain is built from TRBV4-2 and TRBJ1-1; TRBD1 agrees at 10 bases. Germline V gives CDR1 LGHNA, CDR2 YNFKEQ. This CDR3 comprises 16 residues. Trimming took 2 bases from V and 5 from J; bases not matched to a gene: 8. The CDR3 loop is CASSQRQGAGLTEAFF. Here the CDR3 DNA reads TGTGCCAGCAGCCAAAGACAGGGGGCGGGTTTGACTGAAGCTTTCTTT.

The V call is TRBV3-1 (or the pseudogene TRBV3-2), the J call TRBJ1-2; 7 bases fit TRBD1. CDR1 LGHDT and CDR2 YNNKEL come from the germline V gene (reference sequence). CDR3 length: 15 residues. V lost 5 bases to trimming and J lost 6 bases; unmatched junction nucleotides: 12. The CDR3 nucleotides are TGTGCCAGCAGCTCTTCCGGGACAGATTTTAATGGCTACACCTTC. This translates into CASSSSGTDFNGYTF.

The chain combines TRBV3-1 (or the pseudogene TRBV3-2) with TRBJ2-1; D is perhaps TRBD2 (5 bases). V lost 2 bases and J lost 12, with 17 bases in between. Germline CDR1 reads LGHDT; CDR2 reads YNNKEL (reference sequence). The CDR3 is 14 residues long. The CDR3 sequence: CASSQRGASRGQFF. The CDR3, as DNA: TGTGCCAGCAGCCAACGGGGTGCGTCAAGAGGGCAGTTCTTC.

The chain recombines TRBV5-1 with TRBJ1-6, with TRBD1 matching 7 bases. V shed 2 bases, J shed 10 bases, and the junction held 3 bases outside the gene matches. The germline V gene encodes CDR1 SGHRS and CDR2 YFSETQ. The CDR3 has 13 amino acids. CDR3: CASSLGGWSPLHF. CDR3 sequence (DNA): TGCGCCAGCAGCTTAGGGGGCTGGTCACCCCTCCACTTT.

This clone was found once. The chain employs TRBV6-5 and TRBJ2-1; 7 bases align to TRBD2. The CDR3 covers 14 residues. The trim removed 7 bases at V and 9 bases at J, leaving 12 bases unmatched. The germline gives CDR1 MNHEY, CDR2 SVGAGI. The CDR3 loop is CASMEGGPLTEQFF. CDR3 nucleotides: TGTGCCAGCATGGAGGGAGGGCCCCTGACTGAGCAGTTCTTC.

J is TRBJ1-3 and V is TRBV20-1, with D possibly being TRBD1 (5 bases). This CDR3 has 16 amino acids. The V and J ends lost 3 bases and 0 bases respectively, with 15 bases between them. Germline-derived CDR1 and CDR2 are DFQATT and SNEGSKA (reference sequence). The CDR3 DNA reads as TGCAGTGCTAGTGTTAGGGGCCGGAGCTCTGGAAACACCATATATTTT. This encodes CSASVRGRSSGNTIYF.

The chain combines TRBV11-2 with TRBJ2-3; 7 nucleotides match TRBD2. V dropped 6 bases and J dropped 2; count of bases not matched to a gene: 8. Germline CDR1 and CDR2: SGHAT and FQNNGV. The CDR3 is 15 residues long. CDR3 DNA sequence: TGTGCCAGCAGACGACTAGCAGTGACCACAGATACGCAGTATTTT. Translated, it gives CASRRLAVTTDTQYF.

This clone was seen once. This chain uses TRBV7-9 with TRBJ1-1; 10 nucleotides line up with TRBD1. The CDR3 totals 15 residues. J lost 1 base, V lost 5 bases, and 4 bases had no gene match. Germline V CDR1 and CDR2: SEHNR, FQNEAQ (reference sequence). The CDR3 sequence: CASSATGGANTEAFF. CDR3 bases: TGTGCCAGCAGCGCGACAGGGGGCGCGAACACTGAAGCTTTCTTT.

This chain uses TRBV4-1 with TRBJ1-2; 7 nucleotides line up with TRBD1. This CDR3 comprises 16 residues. The V gene's germline CDR1 is MGHRA and CDR2 YSYEKL. The V and J ends lost 2 bases and 4 bases, in that order; junction bases with no gene match: 10. CDR3 in amino acids: CASSQPRRGQGYGYTF. In DNA form, the CDR3 reads TGCGCCAGCAGCCAACCCCGGAGGGGGCAAGGCTATGGCTACACCTTC.

The chain has TRBV6-5 and TRBJ1-5; the D gene is possibly TRBD1 (5 bases). This CDR3 region has 15 residues. Between the trimmed V and J ends, which lost 5 bases and 7 bases, there was a span of 18 bases. Germline V gene data show CDR1 as MNHEY and CDR2 as SVGAGI. The CDR3, as DNA: TGTGCCAGCAGTCGACAGAGGGCCGATAGCCAGCCCCAGCATTTT. Its translation is CASSRQRADSQPQHF.

The chain recombines TRBV29-1 with TRBJ1-1; tentatively, D is TRBD1 (5 bases). This CDR3 comprises 13 residues. Between the trimmed V and J ends, which lost 3 bases and 5 bases, there was a span of 13 bases. CDR1 is SQVTM, CDR2 ANQGSEA, per germline. CDR3 bases: TGCAGCGTTGATCTAGGGAGGGGAACTGAAGCTTTCTTT. It encodes CSVDLGRGTEAFF.

The rearrangement joins TRBV2 to TRBJ1-1, with 8 bases matching TRBD1. V trimming: 6 bases; J trimming: 11 bases; junction bases outside the gene matches: 8. The CDR3 consists of 12 residues. Germline CDR1 SNHLY, CDR2 FYNNEI. DNA for the CDR3: TGTGCCAGCAGAACCACCCAGGGGGCGGCTTTCTTT. Translating gives CASRTTQGAAFF. Full variable domain (remainder filled in from reference TRBV2 and TRBJ1-1): EPEVTQTPSHQVTQMGQEVILRCVPISNHLYFYWYRQILGQKVEFLVSFYNNEISEKSEIFDDQFSVERPDGSNFTLKIRSTKLEDSAMYFCASRTTQGAAFFGQGTRLTVV.

The rearrangement links TRBV15 to TRBJ2-3; D is ambiguous. Trimming pared 0 bases from V and 6 bases from J, leaving 4 bases between. This CDR3 spans 12 amino acids. CDR1 LNHNV and CDR2 YYDKDF come from the germline V gene (reference sequence). The CDR3 reads CATSRDLDTQYF. The CDR3 DNA follows: TGTGCCACCAGCAGAGATCTGGATACGCAGTATTTT.

This chain links TRBV19 with TRBJ2-1, with D possibly being TRBD2 (5 bases). The CDR3 extends over 13 amino acids. V was clipped by 2 bases and J by 5 bases, with 7 bases between them. Germline values: CDR1 LNHDA, CDR2 SQIVND (reference sequence). CDR3 in amino acids: CASSITRDNEQFF. In DNA, the CDR3 is TGTGCCAGTAGTATAACGAGGGACAATGAGCAGTTCTTC. The full variable domain, rest sourced from reference TRBV19 and TRBJ2-1, is DGGITQSPKYLFRKEGQNVTLSCEQNLNHDAMYWYRQDPGQGLRLIYYSQIVNDFQKGDIAEGYSVSREKKESFPLTVTSAQKNPTAFYLCASSITRDNEQFFGPGTRLTVL.

The chain combines TRBV28 with TRBJ1-1; D is ambiguous. Trimming left V 3 bases short and J 1 base short, with 9 bases between. The CDR3 spans 14 residues. The germline V gene encodes CDR1 MDHEN and CDR2 SYDVKM. The CDR3 DNA sequence: TGTGCCAGCAGTTTGGAAGGAACGAACACTGAAGCTTTCTTT. It specifies CASSLEGTNTEAFF.

This chain joins TRBV14 and TRBJ1-2, with TRBD1 as a possible D gene (5 bases). V was trimmed by 1 base and J by 3 bases, leaving 12 bases between them. The CDR3 spans 15 residues. Per germline, CDR1 SGHDN and CDR2 FVKESK. The CDR3 nucleotides read TGTGCCAGCAGCCAAGTGGGAGGCAGGGACTATGGCTACACCTTC. It encodes CASSQVGGRDYGYTF.

The chain carries TRBV6-5 and TRBJ2-5; D perhaps matches TRBD2 (5 bases). This CDR3 is built from 15 residues. The V gene's germline CDR1 is MNHEY and CDR2 SVGAGI. Trimming left V 5 bases short and J 4 bases short, with 17 bases between. This CDR3 reads CASSRRLGEGETQYF. DNA of the CDR3: TGTGCCAGCAGTAGACGGCTAGGAGAGGGAGAGACCCAGTACTTC.

The chain couples TRBV27 to TRBJ1-2; 8 nucleotides agree with TRBD1. The junction had 8 bases not matched to a gene; V was cut back by 6 bases and J by 8 bases. Germline CDR1 reads MNHEY; CDR2 reads SMNVEV (reference sequence). This CDR3 has 13 amino acids. CDR3 loop: CASRLQGGVGYTF. The CDR3 nucleotides read TGTGCCAGCAGATTACAGGGGGGGGTCGGCTACACCTTC.

This rearrangement joins TRBV19 to TRBJ1-1, with 7 bases aligning to TRBD1. The germline V gene encodes CDR1 LNHDA and CDR2 SQIVND (reference sequence). The ends lost 7 bases at V and 7 bases at J; junction bases unmatched: 12. The CDR3 is made up of 14 amino acids. CDR3 sequence (DNA): TGTGCCAGTAATAAGGGACAGAATACTTTTGAAGCTTTCTTT. This codes for CASNKGQNTFEAFF.

This clone is a singleton in its sample. Here the CDR3 DNA reads TGTGCCAGCAGAGGGGAACGCAGCAACACTGAAGCTTTCTTT. Translated, it gives CASRGERSNTEAFF. This sequence joins TRBV6-5 and TRBJ1-1, with D possibly matching TRBD1 (5 bases). V shed 6 bases and J shed 2 bases, with 13 bases lying between them. CDR3 length equals 14 residues. Germline CDR1 is MNHEY and CDR2 is SVGAGI.

The CDR3 loop reads CASSQDATRGAYEQYF. In DNA form, the CDR3 reads TGCGCCAGCAGCCAAGATGCGACTAGAGGGGCGTACGAGCAGTACTTC. The rearrangement links TRBV4-1 to TRBJ2-7; a weak D match, TRBD2 (6 bases). CDR1 and CDR2 (germline): MGHRA, YSYEKL. The CDR3 is 16 residues long. Trimming left V 0 bases short and J 4 bases short, with 16 bases between.

V usage is TRBV29-1 and J usage is TRBJ1-2, with D uncertain. Germline V gene lookup returns CDR1 SQVTM and CDR2 ANQGSEA. V shed 4 bases and J shed 2 bases, with 8 bases lying between them. CDR3 length: 12 amino acids. CDR3 protein: CSVAQANYGYTF. The CDR3 coding sequence is TGCAGCGTTGCTCAGGCAAACTATGGCTACACCTTC.

The genes are TRBV19 and TRBJ2-3; no reliable D call. Germline loops: CDR1 LNHDA, CDR2 SQIVND (reference sequence). V was cut by 3 bases and J by 0 bases, with 16 bases left in between. This CDR3 region has 17 residues. In DNA form, the CDR3 reads TGTGCCAGTAGTATTTTTCTCGCTCGGCTGAGCACAGATACGCAGTATTTT. Protein sequence: CASSIFLARLSTDTQYF.

This chain uses TRBV7-9 with TRBJ2-7, with D uncertain. Per germline, CDR1 SEHNR and CDR2 FQNEAQ (reference sequence). V lost 5 bases and J 3 bases, leaving 26 bases between the germline ends. The CDR3 covers 18 residues. The CDR3 loop reads CASSQPRQVVGWGYEQYF. As DNA, the CDR3 is TGTGCCAGCAGCCAGCCCCGGCAGGTGGTAGGATGGGGCTACGAGCAGTACTTC.

This chain connects TRBV21-1 to TRBJ2-1. TRBV21-1 represents a pseudogene. The CDR3 sequence is 13 residues long. Here the CDR3 reads CASSKGLLDEQFF. CDR3 in DNA: TGTGCCAGCAGCAAAGGTCTATTAGACGAGCAGTTCTTC.

The chain has TRBV18 and TRBJ1-5; D gene ambiguous. The CDR3 contains 14 residues. The germline V and J ends were trimmed by 3 bases and 2 bases, with 8 bases remaining between them. Germline values: CDR1 KGHSH, CDR2 LQKENI. CDR3 sequence: CASSPGLGNQPQHF. CDR3 DNA sequence: TGTGCCAGCTCACCTGGGCTTGGCAATCAGCCCCAGCATTTT. The entire variable domain, with the rest obtained from reference TRBV18 and TRBJ1-5, is as follows: NAGVMQNPRHLVRRRGQEARLRCSPMKGHSHVYWYRQLPEEGLKFMVYLQKENIIDESGMPKERFSAEFPKEGPSILRIQQVVRGDSAAYFCASSPGLGNQPQHFGDGTRLSIL.

The genes are TRBV6-4 and TRBJ1-2, with TRBD1 as a possible D gene (5 bases). The V gene's germline CDR1 is MRHNA and CDR2 SNTAGT. V lost 7 bases and J lost 4, with 19 bases in between. CDR3 size: 15 residues. CDR3 sequence reads: CASTPMAGTTYGYTF. CDR3 in DNA: TGTGCCAGCACCCCCATGGCAGGGACCACCTATGGCTACACCTTC.